Detailed here is one T cell receptor beta chain. The antigen is undetermined. TCRdb independently ran MiXCR on the RT-PCR reads; one entry per CDR3 protein. The data contain 430,000 or so distinct CDR3 sequences, 9.5% to 13% of them seen just once; the ten biggest clones take up approximately 12%. This specimen belongs to a study of response to subunit inactivated influenza vaccine. The study, taken as a whole, reports: Authors suggested that a seasonal influenza vaccination recruits few new T cells each time.

Per the germline V gene, CDR1 is SGHDT and CDR2 is YYEEEE. The CDR3 consists of 17 residues. The junction had 15 bases not matched to a gene; V was cut back by 4 bases and J by 6 bases. This material consisted of PBMCs from blood, taken roughly 47 days after vaccination. V and J are TRBV5-6 and TRBJ2-1; 8 bases map to TRBD1. This receptor was obtained from a man aged 50 to 60 who received an inactivated influenza vaccine. The CDR3 coding sequence is TGTGCCAGCAGCCTCAGGGGGCGTAGTATTGTAGCCAATGAGCAGTTCTTC. Its translation is CASSLRGRSIVANEQFF. Using reference TRBV5-6 and TRBJ2-1 for the parts outside the CDR3, the full variable domain is DAGVTQSPTHLIKTRGQQVTLRCSPKSGHDTVSWYQQALGQGPQFIFQYYEEEERQRGNFPDRFSGHQFPNYSSELNVNALLLGDSALYLCASSLRGRSIVANEQFFGPGTRLTVL.